This TCR beta chain was recorded in a study of T cell changes during pregnancy in multiple sclerosis. Sequencing used immunoSEQ multiplex PCR; TCRdb keeps in-frame clones, though not all of them. The table lists about 93,000 clones, around 92% of them singletons, with 2% to 2.5% in the top ten. Losses at the gene ends were 0 bases for V and 8 bases for J; bases not matched to a gene: 8. The CDR3 has 15 residues. Germline V gene data show CDR1 as GTSNPN and CDR2 as SVGIG (reference sequence). The sequencing used peripheral blood, collected after pregnancy. This TCR came from a female donor with multiple sclerosis, enrolled in a pregnancy study. The V gene is TRBV30, the J gene TRBJ2-1; 9 bases match TRBD2. The CDR3 sequence: CAWSVGSGSRDEQFF. The DNA of the CDR3 is TGTGCCTGGAGTGTGGGTAGCGGGAGTCGCGATGAGCAGTTCTTC.